Each of the 31 T cell receptor beta chains below was sequenced from the same sample in a study of OX40 agonist ivuxolimab in advanced cancers. The method was immunoSEQ multiplex PCR; TCRdb's version includes in-frame clones alone and lacks a portion of them. The table has roughly 71,000 clones, around 73% seen once; the top ten hold 1.6%. The source was CD4+ or CD8+ T cells sorted from blood, collected in a trial of the OX40 agonist ivuxolimab. These receptor sequences come from an adult with an advanced solid tumor such as melanoma, head and neck, liver or kidney cancer.

The J gene is TRBJ1-6, the V gene TRBV10-3, with unresolved D. The germline V gene encodes CDR1 ENHRY and CDR2 SYGVKD. This CDR3 contains 13 residues. Trimming removed 2 bases from V and 12 bases from J, with 11 bases in between. The CDR3 loop is CAISEQVELPLHF. DNA of the CDR3: TGTGCCATCAGTGAGCAGGTGGAGTTACCCCTCCACTTT.

The V gene is TRBV27, the J gene TRBJ1-1; TRBD1 might be the D (5 bases). Germline V CDR1 and CDR2: MNHEY, SMNVEV (reference sequence). The length of the CDR3 is 17 residues. Deletions cut 3 bases from V and 1 base from J, with 18 bases between. CDR3 DNA sequence: TGTGCCAGCAGTTTTCGGGGGTGGGGGGTGAAGAACACTGAAGCTTTCTTT. Translated, it gives CASSFRGWGVKNTEAFF.

This clone was observed a few times. The chain has TRBV30 and TRBJ1-2; 9 bases map to TRBD1. CDR1 and CDR2 (germline): GTSNPN, SVGIG (reference sequence). The CDR3 sequence is 12 residues long. Trimming cost V 3 bases and J 10 bases; bases outside gene matches: 6. CDR3: CAWRPGQGLYTF. The CDR3 DNA reads TGTGCCTGGAGGCCGGGACAGGGACTCTACACCTTC.

J is TRBJ1-2 and V is TRBV12-2; the table's D call TRBD1 went unverified against the DNA. TRBV12-2 is given as a pseudogene. The length of the CDR3 is 17 residues. CDR3 residues: CASRTPGQGQSNYGYTF. Written as DNA, the CDR3 is TGTGCAAGTCGCACGCCGGGACAGGGGCAGTCCAACTATGGCTACACCTTC.

The CDR3 bases are TGTGCCAGCAGTTACTCGATAGCGCCTCAAGGCTACGAGCAGTACTTC. Translating it yields CASSYSIAPQGYEQYF. V gene TRBV6-6 combines with J gene TRBJ2-7, with D tentatively TRBD2 (5 bases). Germline CDR1 reads MNHNY; CDR2 reads SVGAGI (reference sequence). This CDR3 region has 16 residues. Trimming took off 0 bases at V and 3 bases at J, with 15 bases between the two ends.

This clone was recorded once. V and J are TRBV6-1 and TRBJ2-7; no clear D gene. V was pared by 1 base and J by 5 bases, with 6 bases between. Per the germline V gene, CDR1 is MNHNS and CDR2 is SASEGT. The CDR3 extends over 12 amino acids. CDR3 in amino acids: CASSEEGDEQYF. The CDR3 DNA reads TGTGCCAGCAGTGAAGAAGGCGACGAGCAGTACTTC.

J is TRBJ2-7 and V is TRBV7-3; tentatively, D is TRBD1 or TRBD2 (5 bases each). The germline V gene has CDR1 SGHTA and CDR2 FQGTGA. Trimming took 5 bases from V and 8 from J, leaving 13 bases between them. CDR3 size: 12 residues. Here the CDR3 DNA reads TGTGCCAGCAGCCTAGGGTCGGGACAGCAGTACTTC. Translation: CASSLGSGQQYF.

The chain is built from TRBV10-1 and TRBJ1-1, with TRBD1 matching over 7 bases. Germline V gene data show CDR1 as WNHNN and CDR2 as SYGVQD (reference sequence). The CDR3 consists of 15 residues. The J segment lost 4 bases and the V segment lost 4 bases, leaving 9 bases of the junction unmatched. CDR3 loop: CASSAGTEDGTEAFF. DNA for the CDR3: TGCGCCAGCAGTGCTGGGACAGAAGACGGCACTGAAGCTTTCTTT.

This clone was counted only a few times. The V and J genes are TRBV10-2 and TRBJ1-6; 9 bases agree with TRBD1. The CDR3 covers 14 residues. In germline, CDR1 is WSHSY, CDR2 SAAADI. After removal of 6 bases from V and 13 bases from J, the junction contained 10 bases not matched to a gene. This CDR3 is CASRKTGGESPLHF. The DNA for the CDR3 is TGCGCCAGCAGGAAAACAGGGGGCGAGAGCCCCCTCCACTTT.

V gene TRBV30 combines with J gene TRBJ2-1; D may correspond to TRBD1 or TRBD2 (5 bases each). Trimming removed 1 base from V and 5 bases from J, with 12 bases in between. Germline loops: CDR1 GTSNPN, CDR2 SVGIG (reference sequence). This CDR3 has 14 amino acids. CDR3 sequence: CAWSAGGNDNEQFF. The CDR3 region has the DNA TGTGCCTGGAGTGCTGGGGGAAATGACAATGAGCAGTTCTTC.

V and J are TRBV7-8 and TRBJ2-3, with no clear D. The CDR3 has 18 amino acids. Per germline, CDR1 SGHVS and CDR2 FQNEAQ. Trimming took 1 base from V and 4 from J, leaving 21 bases between them. In DNA, the CDR3 is TGTGCCAGCAGCTTAGGGCTATGGCCCTCCGTTCGTCCAGATACGCAGTATTTT. Translating gives CASSLGLWPSVRPDTQYF.

The chain has TRBV7-6 and TRBJ1-1; D remains ambiguous. The CDR3 length is 17 residues. Germline V gene lookup returns CDR1 SGHVS and CDR2 FNYEAQ. Trimming took 1 base from V and 1 from J, leaving 16 bases between them. DNA of the CDR3: TGTGCCAGCAGCTTAGTGGTATTAGGGAGGCCGAACACTGAAGCTTTCTTT. Translated, it gives CASSLVVLGRPNTEAFF.

This chain uses TRBV25-1 with TRBJ1-4, with 10 bases fitting TRBD1. The CDR3 contains 16 residues. CDR1 is MGHDK, CDR2 SYGVNS, per germline. The J segment lost 6 bases and the V segment lost 1 base, leaving 5 bases of the junction unmatched. CDR3 bases: TGTGCCAGCAGTGAATCCTGGACAGGGGGTTATGAAAAACTGTTTTTT. Translation gives CASSESWTGGYEKLFF.

The genes are TRBV5-1 and TRBJ1-1, with TRBD1 as a possible D gene (5 bases). The germline gives CDR1 SGHRS, CDR2 YFSETQ. Trimming took off 1 base at V and 0 bases at J, with 10 bases between the two ends. CDR3 length: 15 amino acids. The CDR3 region is CASSLLGPLNTEAFF. CDR3 sequence (DNA): TGCGCCAGCAGCTTGTTGGGACCTTTGAACACTGAAGCTTTCTTT.

The chain couples TRBV5-6 to TRBJ2-4; the D call may be TRBD1 or TRBD2 (5 bases each). CDR1 and CDR2 from the germline V gene are SGHDT and YYEEEE. The CDR3 has 17 amino acids. Trimming stripped 4 bases from V and 4 bases from J, with 21 bases between. The CDR3 sequence is CASSPGDGLTSKNIQYF. In nucleotides, the CDR3 is TGTGCCAGCAGCCCTGGGGACGGCTTAACTTCAAAAAACATTCAGTACTTC.

This sequence joins TRBV14 and TRBJ2-5, with 10 bases that match TRBD2. The CDR3 runs 16 residues. Trimming at V came to 5 bases and at J to 6 bases, leaving 12 bases not matched to a gene. Germline CDR1 reads SGHDN; CDR2 reads FVKESK. CDR3 coding DNA: TGTGCCAGCAGCACCCTGCAAGCGGGGGGGACCCAGACCCAGTACTTC. The encoded protein is CASSTLQAGGTQTQYF.

V gene TRBV4-1 combines with J gene TRBJ2-4; perhaps TRBD1 as D (6 bases). This CDR3 has 16 amino acids. The germline CDR1 and CDR2 sequences are MGHRA and YSYEKL. Trimming left V 1 base short and J 0 bases short, with 10 bases between. The CDR3 reads CASSQVTGLAKNIQYF. CDR3 nucleotides: TGCGCCAGCAGCCAAGTGACAGGCCTAGCCAAAAACATTCAGTACTTC.

The chain recombines TRBV13 with TRBJ1-1; D is undetermined. This CDR3 is 13 amino acids long. V was cut by 8 bases and J by 4 bases, with 14 bases left in between. Germline loops: CDR1 PRHDT, CDR2 FYEKMQ (reference sequence). The CDR3 here is CASSGRTSTEAFF. CDR3 bases: TGTGCCAGCTCCGGTCGAACCTCCACTGAAGCTTTCTTT.

This clone was seen only once. The chain joins TRBV5-1 to TRBJ2-3; D not certain. This CDR3 spans 13 amino acids. Germline CDR1 is SGHRS and CDR2 is YFSETQ. Trimming shortened V by 0 bases and J by 5 bases, and 7 bases separated the two germline ends. The CDR3 loop is CASSLAVIDTQYF. DNA of the CDR3: TGCGCCAGCAGCTTGGCCGTCATAGATACGCAGTATTTT.

The chain links TRBV15 to TRBJ1-2; D remains ambiguous. This CDR3 region has 13 residues. Germline values: CDR1 LNHNV, CDR2 YYDKDF (reference sequence). The V end was cut by 3 bases, the J end by 8 bases, with 13 bases between. CDR3 nucleotide sequence: TGTGCCACCAGCAGCGAGGTTATGAGGGGCTACACCTTC. It encodes CATSSEVMRGYTF.

This clone has only one observation. The chain carries TRBV30 and TRBJ2-7; D tentatively reads TRBD1 or TRBD2 (5 bases each). CDR1 GTSNPN and CDR2 SVGIG come from the germline V gene (reference sequence). V lost 4 bases, J lost 5 bases, and 15 bases lay in between. CDR3 length equals 13 residues. CDR3 sequence: CAWTNGAEDEQYF. CDR3 in DNA: TGTGCCTGGACTAACGGGGCGGAAGACGAGCAGTACTTC.

As DNA, the CDR3 is TGTGCCACCGGCGACAGGTCACAAGAGACCCAGTACTTC. It is translated as CATGDRSQETQYF. The chain recombines TRBV6-6 with TRBJ2-5; a weak D match, TRBD1 (6 bases). The CDR3 has 13 residues. V lost 10 bases and J 2 bases, leaving 14 bases between the germline ends. From germline, CDR1 is MNHNY and CDR2 SVGAGI (reference sequence).

CDR3 nucleotide sequence: TGTGCCAGCAGCATCGGACGGGACAGCACAGATACGCAGTATTTT. Its translation: CASSIGRDSTDTQYF. The chain combines TRBV5-4 with TRBJ2-3, with D perhaps TRBD1 or TRBD2 (5 bases each). V was clipped by 4 bases and J by 0 bases, with 12 bases between them. The germline gives CDR1 SGHNT, CDR2 YYREEE (reference sequence). The CDR3 covers 15 residues.

The rearrangement uses TRBV7-8 and TRBJ2-7; D possibly matches TRBD1 or TRBD2 (5 bases each). Trimming removed 5 bases at V and 3 bases at J, with 23 bases between. This CDR3 region has 17 residues. The germline CDR1 and CDR2 sequences are SGHVS and FQNEAQ. The CDR3 here is CASSVGAEGYGGYEQYF. CDR3 DNA sequence: TGTGCCAGCAGCGTTGGGGCAGAGGGGTATGGGGGCTACGAGCAGTACTTC. The entire variable domain, with the rest obtained from reference TRBV7-8 and TRBJ2-7, is as follows: GAGVSQSPRYKVAKRGQDVALRCDPISGHVSLFWYQQALGQGPEFLTYFQNEAQLDKSGLPSDRFFAERPEGSVSTLKIQRTQQEDSAVYLCASSVGAEGYGGYEQYFGPGTRLTVT.

This clone was detected only a few times. This chain uses TRBV13 with TRBJ1-2; TRBD1 matches at 7 bases. The V gene's germline CDR1 is PRHDT and CDR2 FYEKMQ (reference sequence). This CDR3 comprises 16 residues. V trimming: 6 bases; J trimming: 4 bases; junction bases outside the gene matches: 14. The chain's CDR3 is CASSPSQHRGLYGYTF. CDR3 in DNA: TGTGCCAGCAGTCCGAGCCAACACAGGGGCCTCTATGGCTACACCTTC. Full variable domain (missing parts from reference TRBV13 and TRBJ1-2): AAGVIQSPRHLIKEKRETATLKCYPIPRHDTVYWYQQGPGQDPQFLISFYEKMQSDKGSIPDRFSAQQFSDYHSELNMSSLELGDSALYFCASSPSQHRGLYGYTFGSGTRLTVV.

This sequence joins TRBV28 and TRBJ2-3, with 9 bases identical to TRBD1. The germline CDR1 and CDR2 sequences are MDHEN and SYDVKM. With 5 bases clipped from V and 3 bases from J, the junction kept 9 bases outside the gene matches. There are 16 residues in the CDR3. The CDR3 loop reads CASSTGQGIRTDTQYF. CDR3 bases: TGTGCCAGCAGTACCGGACAGGGGATCAGGACAGATACGCAGTATTTT.

The chain employs TRBV11-3 and TRBJ2-1, with D tentatively TRBD2 (7 bases). Germline-derived CDR1 and CDR2 are SGHNT and YENEEA. The CDR3 has 14 amino acids. V was shortened by 2 bases and J by 5 bases, with 10 bases between the two germline ends. This CDR3 reads CASSLRGDNNEQFF. CDR3 nucleotides: TGTGCCAGCAGCTTACGGGGGGACAACAATGAGCAGTTCTTC.

The V and J genes are TRBV27 and TRBJ1-6; 7 bases fit TRBD1. This CDR3 is built from 15 residues. After removal of 0 bases from V and 10 bases from J, the junction contained 6 bases not matched to a gene. CDR1 is MNHEY, CDR2 SMNVEV, per germline (reference sequence). The CDR3 sequence is CASSLSGTDGSPLHF. The CDR3 nucleotides are TGTGCCAGCAGTTTATCCGGGACAGATGGATCACCCCTCCACTTT.

The genes are TRBV7-5 and TRBJ1-1. TRBV7-5 represents a pseudogene. The CDR3 is 13 residues long. The CDR3 DNA reads TGTGCCAGAAGCTTAGGCGGAGGCATCGAAGCTTTCTTT. Its translation: CARSLGGGIEAFF.

This clone occurred once. The chain employs TRBV11-2 and TRBJ1-3; D is unresolved. This CDR3 is 14 amino acids long. V lost 7 bases and J 7 bases, leaving 17 bases between the germline ends. Germline V gene data show CDR1 as SGHAT and CDR2 as FQNNGV. CDR3 nucleotides: TGTGCCAGCAACCCCGGGTTGACTATCAACACCATATATTTT. It codes for CASNPGLTINTIYF.

The rearrangement links TRBV6-1 to TRBJ1-2, with D unclear. Trimming took 5 bases from V and 4 from J, leaving 8 bases between them. The CDR3 has 12 amino acids. Germline CDR1 is MNHNS and CDR2 is SASEGT. The CDR3 sequence: CASSSFLYGYTF. CDR3 bases: TGTGCCAGCAGTTCGTTCCTCTATGGCTACACCTTC.